The table lists the clone carrying this T cell receptor beta chain with a few counts. The antigen is unknown. This specimen belongs to a study of shared clonotypes between healthy human individuals. The CDR3 sequence is 14 residues long. V was cut by 3 bases and J by 1 base, with 9 bases left in between. CDR1 is MGHRA and CDR2 is YSYEKL in the germline V gene. Study observations and caveats: Shared across several donors were around 5% of the naive CD4 clonotypes. For sorted subsets, rarefaction showed incomplete sequencing despite large depth. Represented diversity (both genetic and exposure-history) was limited by the small number of donors.

The repertoire was sequenced with immunoSEQ multiplex PCR; TCRdb's copy has only in-frame clones and lacks some. The table lists 2.5 million or so clones, just over 90% of them singletons. This rearrangement joins TRBV4-1 to TRBJ1-1, with a tentative D call TRBD1 (5 bases). Sequencing input: naive CD4+ T cells sorted from blood. The subset: CD45RA+ positively selected. The receptor was derived from a man younger than 35 in good health. CDR3 nucleotide sequence: TGCGCCAGCAGCCACAAGACAGCGAACACTGAAGCTTTCTTT. Translated, it gives CASSHKTANTEAFF.